This TCR beta chain originates from a study of PD-L1 blockade in urothelial cancer. Concerning this clone: What it binds is not known.

The V and J ends lost 1 base and 0 bases respectively, with 10 bases between them. CDR1 and CDR2 from the germline V gene are LNHDA and SQIVND (reference sequence). The CDR3 covers 16 residues. Clones were read by immunoSEQ multiplex PCR, and TCRdb kept only the in-frame ones, dropping some. The sample includes tens of thousands of clones, around 89% of them seen just once. Sample time point: pretreatment peripheral blood. Locally advanced or metastatic urothelial carcinoma affected all patients. Study observations and caveats: Those with durable benefit had larger increases in tumor-associated blood clones at 3 weeks.

This material consisted of PBMCs, taken around atezolizumab (anti-PD-L1) treatment. This sequence was found in a man aged 55 to 70 with urothelial cancer. The chain carries TRBV19 and TRBJ2-4; D is perhaps TRBD2 (7 bases). CDR3 sequence: CASSIGGGLAKNIQYF. The CDR3 region has the DNA TGTGCCAGTAGTATAGGGGGGGGCCTAGCCAAAAACATTCAGTACTTC. Filled out from reference TRBV19 and TRBJ2-4, the complete variable domain reads DGGITQSPKYLFRKEGQNVTLSCEQNLNHDAMYWYRQDPGQGLRLIYYSQIVNDFQKGDIAEGYSVSREKKESFPLTVTSAQKNPTAFYLCASSIGGGLAKNIQYFGAGTRLSVL.